This T cell receptor beta chain comes out of a study of blood T cell repertoires in COVID-19. CDR3 length: 15 amino acids. Germline V gene sequence: CDR1 LNHDA, CDR2 SQIVND (reference sequence). V lost 3 bases and J lost 8; bases outside the gene matches: 6. Generated by immunoSEQ multiplex PCR, the TCRdb table keeps only in-frame clones and is missing some. The sample has around 110,000 clones; approximately 87% are singletons. The receptor was derived from a man aged 25-40 years with acute or convalescent COVID-19. What was sequenced was peripheral blood. The chain joins TRBV19 to TRBJ2-1, with 11 positions matching TRBD2. This chain's CDR3 is CASSIRLAGWDEQFF. The CDR3 DNA is TGTGCCAGTAGTATTCGACTAGCGGGATGGGATGAGCAGTTCTTC.